A selection of T cell receptor beta chains follows, all from one sample in a study of cytomegalovirus exposure and HLA in healthy donors. Sequencing was performed with immunoSEQ multiplex PCR; in TCRdb, only in-frame clones are kept and a portion is missing. The table has tens of thousands of clones, over 90% seen once. Sample: PBMCs. The receptor source for this set is a woman aged 18-30 years in good health and CMV-seropositive. Each CDR3 is given with its conserved first and last residue. A D gene is named only where the DNA matches it firmly. A clone size is listed for some rows: how often the clone was seen (once, few, many), or a class if it is expanded.

CDR3aa,CDR3nt,d_gene,v_gene,j_gene,abundance
CASSYDRAPEKLFF,TGTGCCAGCAGCTATGACAGGGCTCCGGAGAAACTGTTTTTT,TRBD1,TRBV9,TRBJ1-4,NA
CASRNAAGALFSYNEQFF,TGCGCCAGCAGAAATGCGGCGGGGGCACTGTTCTCCTACAATGAGCAGTTCTTC,NA,TRBV4-1,TRBJ2-1,NA
CASSQVERGLIGELFF,TGCGCCAGCAGCCAAGTTGAGCGGGGATTGATCGGGGAGCTGTTTTTT,TRBD2,TRBV4-1,TRBJ2-2,NA
CASSQDRGTDTQYF,TGCGCCAGCAGCCAAGACAGGGGCACAGATACGCAGTATTTT,NA,TRBV4-1,TRBJ2-3,NA
CASSLGQNTEAFF,TGTGCCAGCAGTTTGGGACAGAACACTGAAGCTTTCTTT,NA,TRBV7-8,TRBJ1-1,NA
CASRTPREVYTEAFF,TGTGCCAGCAGGACTCCCAGGGAGGTATACACTGAAGCTTTCTTT,NA,TRBV6-1,TRBJ1-1,NA
CSVDAVAHGYTF,TGCAGCGTTGACGCGGTGGCGCATGGCTACACCTTC,NA,TRBV29-1,TRBJ1-2,NA
CASSLDFGPAGEPNTGELFF,NA,NA,TRBV7-3,TRBJ2-2,NA
CAISAGQGNTIYF,TGTGCCATCAGCGCGGGACAGGGAAACACCATATATTTT,TRBD1,TRBV10-3,TRBJ1-3,NA
CASSGLAGSGTGELFF,TGTGCCAGCTCGGGACTAGCGGGGTCCGGAACCGGGGAGCTGTTTTTT,TRBD2,TRBV18,TRBJ2-2,NA
CAWSVNLARVSGNTIYF,TGTGCCTGGAGTGTAAATCTTGCCAGGGTCTCCGGAAACACCATATATTTT,NA,TRBV30,TRBJ1-3,NA
CASSTRPTSGGSYEQYF,TGTGCCAGTAGTACTAGACCAACTAGCGGGGGATCCTACGAGCAGTACTTC,TRBD2,TRBV19,TRBJ2-7,NA
CASSLLIGVWANEAFF,TGTGCCAGCAGCTTATTAATCGGGGTGTGGGCAAATGAAGCTTTCTTT,NA,TRBV7-2,TRBJ1-1,NA
CASSGYRGMYTGELFF,TGTGCCAGCAGCGGTTACAGGGGAATGTACACCGGGGAGCTGTTTTTT,TRBD1,TRBV7-9,TRBJ2-2,NA
CASEGQATEQYF,TGTGCCAGCGAGGGACAGGCGACGGAGCAGTACTTC,TRBD1,TRBV28,TRBJ2-7,NA
CASSLYSPKNTEAFF,TGTGCCAGCAGTTTATACTCTCCGAAGAACACTGAAGCTTTCTTT,NA,TRBV27,TRBJ1-1,NA
CASSAQAATRSSGSTDTQYF,TGTGCCAGCAGCGCCCAGGCCGCAACTCGGTCTAGCGGCTCCACAGATACGCAGTATTTT,TRBD2,TRBV9,TRBJ2-3,NA
CARPPSGQGNTEAFF,TGTGCCAGGCCGCCTTCGGGACAGGGGAACACTGAAGCTTTCTTT,TRBD1,TRBV2,TRBJ1-1,NA
CASSARDREYYGYTF,TGTGCCAGTAGTGCTCGGGACAGGGAGTACTATGGCTACACCTTC,TRBD1,TRBV25-1,TRBJ1-2,NA
CASSQTERGAAYEQYF,TGCGCCAGCAGCCAGACGGAGCGGGGGGCGGCCTACGAGCAGTACTTC,TRBD2,TRBV4-1,TRBJ2-7,NA
CASSLPISTDTQYF,TGTGCCAGCAGCCTTCCTATTAGCACAGATACGCAGTATTTT,NA,TRBV7-9,TRBJ2-3,NA
CASRGGTSGSRGNEQFF,TGTGCCAGCCGGGGAGGGACTAGCGGGAGTCGCGGCAATGAGCAGTTCTTC,TRBD2,TRBV2,TRBJ2-1,NA
CAGRQGGTGELFF,TGTGCCGGCCGACAGGGCGGCACCGGGGAGCTGTTTTTT,TRBD1,TRBV19,TRBJ2-2,NA
CASMSGQGWTGELFF,TGTGCCAGCATGAGTGGGCAGGGGTGGACCGGGGAGCTGTTTTTT,NA,TRBV2,TRBJ2-2,NA
CASSLNLLAGGPDEQYF,TGCGCCAGCAGCTTGAACCTACTAGCGGGAGGGCCGGACGAGCAGTACTTC,TRBD2,TRBV5-1,TRBJ2-7,NA
CASSVAGRGSGDTQYF,TGTGCCAGCAGCGTAGCCGGCAGGGGGTCCGGAGATACGCAGTATTTT,TRBD1,TRBV9,TRBJ2-3,NA
CASSQEKALAGSGELFF,TGCGCCAGCAGCCAAGAAAAAGCTCTAGCGGGGTCCGGGGAGCTGTTTTTT,TRBD2,TRBV4-1,TRBJ2-2,NA
CASSVWGSHGGGELFF,TGTGCCAGCAGTGTCTGGGGGTCCCACGGGGGCGGGGAGCTGTTTTTT,NA,TRBV2,TRBJ2-2,NA
CASTVDFANYGYTF,TGTGCCAGCACGGTGGACTTCGCTAACTATGGCTACACCTTC,NA,TRBV9,TRBJ1-2,NA
CASSANLRGAINIQYF,TGCGCCAGCAGCGCCAACCTCAGGGGGGCCATAAACATTCAGTACTTC,NA,TRBV5-1,TRBJ2-4,NA
CASSFGTGGGVYTGELFF,TGTGCCAGCAGTTTCGGGACAGGGGGTGGTGTGTACACCGGGGAGCTGTTTTTT,TRBD1,TRBV28,TRBJ2-2,NA
CASSSASGGFNQPQHF,TGTGCCAGCAGTTCCGCCTCAGGGGGCTTCAATCAGCCCCAGCATTTT,TRBD1,TRBV27,TRBJ1-5,NA
CSARGGITDTQYF,TGCAGCGCCCGGGGGGGGATCACAGATACGCAGTATTTT,TRBD2,TRBV29-1,TRBJ2-3,NA
CASSQPGTSGGGTDTQYF,TGTGCCAGCAGTCAACCCGGGACTAGCGGGGGCGGCACAGATACGCAGTATTTT,TRBD2,TRBV7-9,TRBJ2-3,NA
CASSHPTSEGSDTQYF,TGTGCCAGCAGCCACCCGACTAGCGAGGGGTCAGATACGCAGTATTTT,TRBD2,TRBV4-2,TRBJ2-3,NA
CAWSALGLAGGPDF,TGTGCCTGGAGTGCCCTGGGACTAGCGGGGGGGCCTGACTTC,TRBD2,TRBV30,TRBJ2-5,NA
CAWSVGDEQYF,TGTGCCTGGAGTGTAGGGGACGAGCAGTACTTC,NA,TRBV30,TRBJ2-7,NA
CASPVSEMAGDQETQYF,TGCGCCAGCCCGGTTAGTGAGATGGCGGGGGATCAAGAGACCCAGTACTTC,TRBD2,TRBV10-1,TRBJ2-5,few
CASSVGTSGVYNEQFF,TGTGCCAGCAGCGTAGGGACTAGCGGGGTTTACAATGAGCAGTTCTTC,TRBD2,TRBV9,TRBJ2-1,NA
CSVDVTGGFEQYF,TGCAGCGTTGACGTTACAGGGGGTTTCGAGCAGTACTTC,TRBD1,TRBV29-1,TRBJ2-7,once
CASSDQRRRNEQFF,TGTGCCAGCAGTGACCAGCGGAGACGGAATGAGCAGTTCTTC,NA,TRBV28,TRBJ2-1,NA
CASSFGGEGGTEAFF,TGTGCCAGCAGCTTTGGGGGGGAAGGAGGCACTGAAGCTTTCTTT,NA,TRBV5-4,TRBJ1-1,few
CASSTTGAAPQHF,TGTGCCAGCAGCACGACAGGGGCTGCGCCCCAGCATTTT,TRBD1,TRBV6-6,TRBJ1-5,NA
CASSFWDRGSYEQYF,TGTGCCAGCAGCTTTTGGGACAGGGGGTCATACGAGCAGTACTTC,TRBD1,TRBV7-2,TRBJ2-7,once
CASSLWDRDGYTF,TGTGCCAGCAGCTTGTGGGACAGGGACGGCTACACCTTC,TRBD1,TRBV5-6,TRBJ1-2,NA
CASSRGGSRNEQFF,TGTGCCAGCAGCCGGGGGGGATCCCGCAATGAGCAGTTCTTC,TRBD2,TRBV28,TRBJ2-1,NA
CASSLSGTYEQYF,TGTGCCAGCAGCTTATCCGGGACCTACGAGCAGTACTTC,NA,TRBV7-6,TRBJ2-7,NA
CASSTPDSQETQYF,TGCGCCAGCAGCACCCCGGACAGCCAAGAGACCCAGTACTTC,NA,TRBV5-1,TRBJ2-5,NA
CASTRGLNYNEQFF,TGTGCCAGTACAAGGGGACTGAATTACAATGAGCAGTTCTTC,NA,TRBV19,TRBJ2-1,NA
CASSPGRANYGYTF,TGTGCCAGCAGTCCCGGAAGAGCGAACTATGGCTACACCTTC,NA,TRBV28,TRBJ1-2,once
CASSPTGAGGQPQHF,TGTGCCAGCTCACCAACAGGGGCCGGAGGGCAGCCCCAGCATTTT,TRBD1,TRBV18,TRBJ1-5,NA
CASSLARRQDTQYF,TGTGCCAGCAGCTTAGCGCGGAGGCAAGATACGCAGTATTTT,NA,TRBV7-8,TRBJ2-3,NA
CAWSQTSGAPAYEQYF,TGTGCCTGGAGTCAGACTAGCGGGGCCCCGGCCTACGAGCAGTACTTC,TRBD2,TRBV30,TRBJ2-7,NA
CASSVDGYGYTF,TGTGCCAGCAGCGTAGACGGTTATGGCTACACCTTC,NA,TRBV9,TRBJ1-2,NA
CASSKISGFGEQYF,TGCGCCAGCAGCAAGATTTCAGGATTTGGGGAGCAGTACTTC,NA,TRBV5-1,TRBJ2-7,NA
CASSGTGTGIGLSTDTQYF,TGTGCCAGCAGCGGAACCGGGACAGGGATCGGACTTAGCACAGATACGCAGTATTTT,TRBD1,TRBV9,TRBJ2-3,NA
CASSQDSGNTIYF,TGCGCCAGCAGCCAAGATTCCGGGAACACCATATATTTT,NA,TRBV4-3,TRBJ1-3,NA
CASSQDHGGKNTIYF,TGTGCCAGCAGCCAAGATCACGGCGGTAAGAACACCATATATTTT,NA,TRBV4-2,TRBJ1-3,NA
CASSIGRDLAKNIQYF,TGTGCCAGTAGTATAGGCCGGGACTTAGCCAAAAACATTCAGTACTTC,NA,TRBV19,TRBJ2-4,NA